A single sample is the source of the 10 T cell receptor beta chains below, sequenced in a study of cytotoxic CD8 clonotypes in ibrutinib-treated CLL. Assay used: immunoSEQ multiplex PCR; TCRdb lists only in-frame clones, some missing. Here the sample spans nearly 15,000 clones, about 61% being singletons. The sequenced sample was PBMCs, obtained before ibrutinib treatment. Every receptor here comes from a human donor with chronic lymphocytic leukemia.

The CDR3, as DNA: TGTGCCAGCAGCCGTGGACAGGGCAATCAGCCCCAGCATTTT. Translation gives CASSRGQGNQPQHF. The chain uses TRBV7-9 and TRBJ1-5, with 7 bases identical to TRBD1. This CDR3 is built from 14 residues. Looked up from germline, CDR1 is SEHNR and CDR2 is FQNEAQ (reference sequence). Germline trimming cut 5 bases from V and 2 bases from J; bases unmatched to any gene: 3. The entire variable domain, with the rest obtained from reference TRBV7-9 and TRBJ1-5, is as follows: DTGVSQNPRHKITKRGQNVTFRCDPISEHNRLYWYRQTLGQGPEFLTYFQNEAQLEKSRLLSDRFSAERPKGSFSTLEIQRTEQGDSAMYLCASSRGQGNQPQHFGDGTRLSIL.

The V and J genes are TRBV6-5 and TRBJ1-2; possible D gene TRBD1, 5 bases. CDR1 MNHEY and CDR2 SVGAGI come from the germline V gene. V lost 6 bases, J lost 3 bases, and 11 bases lay in between. The CDR3 has 13 amino acids. CDR3 coding DNA: TGTGCCAGCAGGGCCGACAGCCACTATGGCTACACCTTC. Amino acids: CASRADSHYGYTF.

This clone has just a few counts. The chain employs TRBV15 and TRBJ2-2; D gene ambiguous. Trimming pared 0 bases from V and 4 bases from J, leaving 12 bases between. The CDR3 runs 16 residues. CDR1 LNHNV and CDR2 YYDKDF come from the germline V gene (reference sequence). The CDR3 DNA is TGTGCCACCAGCAGAGATGATACGAGCTCCACCGGGGAGCTGTTTTTT. Protein product: CATSRDDTSSTGELFF.

The chain couples TRBV9 to TRBJ1-1; TRBD1 matches 7 bases. Looked up from germline, CDR1 is SGDLS and CDR2 is YYNGEE. The CDR3 consists of 14 residues. J gave up 5 bases and V 3 bases, and 7 bases lay outside the gene matches. CDR3 bases: TGTGCCAGCAGCGCAGGGGGAGGGGTAACTGAAGCTTTCTTT. Protein product: CASSAGGGVTEAFF. Full variable domain (rest looked up from reference TRBV9 and TRBJ1-1): DSGVTQTPKHLITATGQRVTLRCSPRSGDLSVYWYQQSLDQGLQFLIQYYNGEERAKGNILERFSAQQFPDLHSELNLSSLELGDSALYFCASSAGGGVTEAFFGQGTRLTVV.

The rearrangement links TRBV19 to TRBJ2-7; 9 bases line up with TRBD1. Germline lookup yields CDR1 LNHDA and CDR2 SQIVND (reference sequence). This CDR3 has 13 amino acids. V lost 10 bases to trimming and J lost 4 bases; unmatched junction nucleotides: 8. CDR3 sequence reads: CATRRTGDYEQYF. The CDR3 DNA sequence: TGTGCCACTCGGCGGACAGGGGATTACGAGCAGTACTTC.

This chain connects TRBV7-9 to TRBJ2-7; either TRBD1 or TRBD2 may fit D (5 bases each). Germline CDR1 reads SEHNR; CDR2 reads FQNEAQ (reference sequence). The CDR3 length is 13 residues. V lost 4 bases and J 5 bases, leaving 12 bases between the germline ends. The CDR3 sequence is CASSSDRGHEQYV. The CDR3 DNA is TGTGCCAGCAGCTCGGACCGGGGCCACGAGCAGTACGTC.

This clone has a handful of counts. This chain links TRBV19 with TRBJ2-7; 7 positions match TRBD2. After removal of 4 bases from V and 7 bases from J, the junction contained 28 bases not matched to a gene. The CDR3 covers 20 residues. CDR1 and CDR2 (germline): LNHDA, SQIVND (reference sequence). CDR3 nucleotides: TGTGCCAGTAGTACGACTAGGTATGGGGGAGGGTTACTCCGGTCTGGGGAGCAGTACTTC. Its protein product is CASSTTRYGGGLLRSGEQYF.

The rearrangement uses TRBV6-6 and TRBJ2-3, with TRBD1 identical over 9 bases. The trim removed 5 bases at V and 2 bases at J, leaving 5 bases unmatched. The CDR3 contains 15 residues. CDR1 and CDR2 from the germline V gene are MNHNY and SVGAGI (reference sequence). CDR3 sequence reads: CASSTRDRVTDTQYF. The CDR3 DNA follows: TGTGCCAGCAGTACCCGGGACAGGGTCACAGATACGCAGTATTTT.

This rearrangement joins TRBV4-1 to TRBJ1-6; 9 bases match TRBD1. The length of the CDR3 is 17 residues. The junction had 1 base not matched to a gene; V was cut back by 0 bases and J by 1 base. Germline lookup yields CDR1 MGHRA and CDR2 YSYEKL. The CDR3 coding sequence is TGCGCCAGCAGCCAAGAGGGACAGGGTTCCTATAATTCACCCCTCCACTTT. This sequence encodes CASSQEGQGSYNSPLHF.

This clone was seen only a few times. This sequence joins TRBV7-9 and TRBJ1-3; D not certain. CDR1 is SEHNR, CDR2 FQNEAQ, per germline (reference sequence). V lost 1 base to trimming and J lost 2 bases, with 6 bases between them. This CDR3 has 14 residues. CDR3 loop: CASSLGTTGNTIYF. As DNA, the CDR3 is TGTGCCAGCAGCTTAGGGACCACTGGAAACACCATATATTTT. Based on the CDR3 plus reference TRBV7-9 and TRBJ1-3, the full variable domain is DTGVSQNPRHKITKRGQNVTFRCDPISEHNRLYWYRQTLGQGPEFLTYFQNEAQLEKSRLLSDRFSAERPKGSFSTLEIQRTEQGDSAMYLCASSLGTTGNTIYFGEGSWLTVV.